The 14 T cell receptor beta chains below were found in one sample sequenced in a study of cytomegalovirus exposure and HLA in healthy donors. PCR involved 60 Vbeta and 13 Jbeta primers. Sequencing used immunoSEQ multiplex PCR; TCRdb keeps in-frame clones, though not all of them. This table holds 150,000 or so clones, approximately 80% found once. The material sequenced was PBMCs. The receptors come from a female donor in good health and CMV-seronegative.

The V call is TRBV29-1, the J call TRBJ1-2, with a tentative D call TRBD1 (6 bases). This CDR3 spans 13 amino acids. The germline gives CDR1 SQVTM, CDR2 ANQGSEA. Trimming stripped 6 bases from V and 4 bases from J, with 15 bases between. CDR3 in amino acids: CSVNRVFSYGYTF. In DNA form, the CDR3 reads TGCAGCGTGAACAGGGTCTTTAGCTATGGCTACACCTTC.

This CDR3 reads CASSFGDSPINYGYTF. The CDR3, as DNA: TGTGCCAGCAGTTTCGGGGACAGTCCAATCAACTATGGCTACACCTTC. V usage is TRBV6-6 and J usage is TRBJ1-2, with 7 positions matching TRBD1. The CDR3 runs 16 residues. Unmatched junction bases numbered 10, after V lost 4 bases and J lost 2 bases. Germline V lookup: CDR1 MNHNY, CDR2 SVGAGI (reference sequence).

V and J are TRBV29-1 and TRBJ2-3; the D gene is possibly TRBD2 (5 bases). V lost 8 bases, J lost 0 bases, and 12 bases lay in between. In germline, CDR1 is SQVTM, CDR2 ANQGSEA. This CDR3 spans 13 amino acids. CDR3 DNA sequence: TGCAGCACACATCCGGGAAGCACAGATACGCAGTATTTT. Translated, it gives CSTHPGSTDTQYF.

About this clone itself: At one end, the junction sequence differs from germline, possibly due to a read error. The chain couples TRBV2 to TRBJ2-4; D is possibly TRBD1 (6 bases). Germline V CDR1 and CDR2: SNHLY, FYNNEI. The CDR3 runs to 15 residues. CDR3 residues: CASRNGDMPKNSQYF. CDR3 sequence (DNA): TGTGCCAGCAGGAACGGGGACATGCCCAAAAACAGTCAGTACTTC.

The rearrangement joins TRBV6-5 to TRBJ2-1, with unresolved D. The CDR3 sequence is 10 residues long. V lost 6 bases and J 7 bases, leaving 4 bases between the germline ends. Germline V lookup: CDR1 MNHEY, CDR2 SVGAGI. The CDR3 reads CASRTNEQFF. Written as DNA, the CDR3 is TGTGCCAGCAGGACTAATGAGCAGTTCTTC.

The chain has TRBV7-9 and TRBJ2-3; D is perhaps TRBD1 (6 bases). Germline CDR1 and CDR2: SEHNR and FQNEAQ (reference sequence). The CDR3 is 13 amino acids. V was pared by 8 bases and J by 7 bases, with 16 bases between. In DNA form, the CDR3 reads TGTGCCAGCCTTGGACAGAAACTTCATACGCAGTATTTT. Amino acid sequence: CASLGQKLHTQYF.

V and J are TRBV11-2 and TRBJ2-2; D may be TRBD1 (6 bases). The CDR3 has 15 residues. The germline CDR1 and CDR2 sequences are SGHAT and FQNNGV. The V end lost 3 bases, the J end lost 7 bases, and 15 bases lay between the germline ends. The CDR3 coding sequence is TGTGCCAGCAGCTTTTCCAGGACAGCAGGCGGGGAGCTGTTTTTT. Residues: CASSFSRTAGGELFF.

The rearrangement links TRBV9 to TRBJ1-4; D gene unclear. The CDR3 spans 20 residues. CDR1 is SGDLS and CDR2 is YYNGEE in the germline V gene. Trimming stripped 0 bases from V and 1 base from J, with 22 bases between. The CDR3 DNA follows: TGTGCCAGCAGCGTAGAGCCACAAACAAACTGGGCGGGAACTAATGAAAAACTGTTTTTT. Amino acid sequence: CASSVEPQTNWAGTNEKLFF.

CDR3 nucleotide sequence: TGTGCCATCAGTGAGGTAGCGGGAGGTTGGACCGGGGAGCTGTTTTTT. This encodes CAISEVAGGWTGELFF. This chain uses TRBV10-3 with TRBJ2-2; 10 bases fit TRBD2. This CDR3 comprises 16 residues. V lost 2 bases and J lost 5; bases outside the gene matches: 5. Germline V gives CDR1 ENHRY, CDR2 SYGVKD.

This sequence joins TRBV29-1 and TRBJ2-1; 7 bases map to TRBD1. J was trimmed by 5 bases and V by 3 bases; bases with no gene match: 4. The CDR3 totals 13 residues. Looked up from germline, CDR1 is SQVTM and CDR2 is ANQGSEA. The CDR3 DNA follows: TGCAGCGTTGAGGCAGGGGGACACAATGAGCAGTTCTTC. It translates to CSVEAGGHNEQFF.

The chain is built from TRBV6-6 and TRBJ1-1; 7 bases agree with TRBD1. CDR1 is MNHNY and CDR2 is SVGAGI in the germline V gene (reference sequence). V dropped 6 bases and J dropped 3; count of bases not matched to a gene: 13. The CDR3 totals 16 residues. Here the CDR3 DNA reads TGTGCCAGCAGGATCACGAGGGGGCGAACGGACACTGAAGCTTTCTTT. It specifies CASRITRGRTDTEAFF.

The CDR3 region is CASSKPGLTYNEQFF. CDR3 bases: TGTGCCAGTAGTAAACCGGGGTTGACCTACAATGAGCAGTTCTTC. The J gene is TRBJ2-1, the V gene TRBV19; possibly TRBD2 for D (5 bases). V lost 4 bases to trimming and J lost 2 bases, with 12 bases between them. CDR3 length: 15 residues. Germline-derived CDR1 and CDR2 are LNHDA and SQIVND (reference sequence).

In its sample, this clone was seen once. The V call is TRBV4-1, the J call TRBJ2-1; TRBD2 agrees at 11 bases. The CDR3 runs 17 residues. The germline V gene has CDR1 MGHRA and CDR2 YSYEKL. J was trimmed by 2 bases and V by 4 bases; bases with no gene match: 7. The CDR3 here is CASSPLAGGAPYNEQFF. The CDR3 DNA is TGCGCCAGCAGCCCCTTAGCGGGGGGGGCCCCCTACAATGAGCAGTTCTTC.

V and J are TRBV30 and TRBJ2-2; TRBD2 matches at 8 bases. Germline V gene lookup returns CDR1 GTSNPN and CDR2 SVGIG (reference sequence). The ends lost 4 bases at V and 3 bases at J; junction bases unmatched: 4. The CDR3 spans 14 residues. Here the CDR3 DNA reads TGTGCCTGGAAGCGGGAGTCGGACACCGGGGAGCTGTTTTTT. Residues: CAWKRESDTGELFF.